These 12 T cell receptor beta chains came from one sample sequenced in a study of CD4 T cells in relation to SARS-CoV-2 and coronaviruses. Before the COVID-19 pandemic, during about 2011-2019, CD4+ T cells were taken from unexposed donors. Isolation of CD4+ T cells took place after approximately 11 days in culture. Clones were sequenced by immunoSEQ multiplex PCR, and TCRdb holds only the in-frame ones, with some missing. The sample lists 15,000 to 20,000 clones, approximately 70% occurring once. No antigen is known for these receptors. The specimen sequenced was CD4+ T cells from PBMCs, cultured in vitro. The source is a human donor in good health.

This chain uses TRBV7-9 with TRBJ2-6; D is unclear. Germline values: CDR1 SEHNR, CDR2 FQNEAQ (reference sequence). V gave up 3 bases and J gave up 0 bases, with 12 bases separating them. This CDR3 spans 17 amino acids. The CDR3 region has the DNA TGTGCCAGCAGCTTCGCAGCCGACCTCTCTGGGGCCAACGTCCTGACTTTC. Amino acid sequence: CASSFAADLSGANVLTF.

The CDR3 loop reads CAWSNAPGPQFF. In DNA form, the CDR3 reads TGTGCCTGGAGTAACGCTCCGGGACCCCAGTTCTTC. The chain combines TRBV30 with TRBJ2-1, with D tentatively TRBD1 or TRBD2 (5 bases each). Germline assignment: CDR1 GTSNPN and CDR2 SVGIG (reference sequence). The germline V and J ends were trimmed by 2 bases and 13 bases, with 15 bases remaining between them. The CDR3 totals 12 residues.

The chain combines TRBV6-1 with TRBJ2-3; 8 nucleotides agree with TRBD1. Per germline, CDR1 MNHNS and CDR2 SASEGT. V lost 6 bases to trimming and J lost 1 base; unmatched junction nucleotides: 3. The CDR3 extends over 14 amino acids. Here the CDR3 reads CASRDRGGTDTQYF. The CDR3 region has the DNA TGTGCCAGCAGAGACAGGGGCGGCACAGATACGCAGTATTTT.

CDR3 sequence reads: CASSHGDRGRRKETQYF. The CDR3 nucleotides read TGCGCCAGCAGCCACGGGGACAGGGGGCGGCGGAAAGAGACCCAGTACTTC. The chain recombines TRBV4-1 with TRBJ2-5, with TRBD1 identical over 12 bases. Germline CDR1 MGHRA, CDR2 YSYEKL. CDR3 length equals 17 residues. The trim removed 3 bases at V and 3 bases at J, leaving 8 bases unmatched.

The CDR3 coding sequence is TGTGCCAGCAATCATCAGGGACAGGGGTTATACGAGCAGTACTTC. As protein: CASNHQGQGLYEQYF. The chain links TRBV6-6 to TRBJ2-7; TRBD1 matches at 10 bases. Germline CDR1 is MNHNY and CDR2 is SVGAGI (reference sequence). The CDR3 has 15 residues. V was pared by 7 bases and J by 4 bases, with 10 bases of the junction left unmatched.

CDR3 sequence reads: CASSYSSYEQYF. CDR3 DNA: TGTGCCAGCAGTTATAGCTCCTACGAGCAGTACTTC. The gene calls are TRBV6-2 or TRBV6-3 and TRBJ2-7, with unresolved D. In germline, CDR1 is MNHEY, CDR2 SVGEGT. Trimming removed 3 bases at V and 0 bases at J, with 3 bases between. This CDR3 is built from 12 residues.

The V and J genes are TRBV5-4 and TRBJ1-6; tentatively, D is TRBD1 (5 bases). Germline lookup yields CDR1 SGHNT and CDR2 YYREEE (reference sequence). The CDR3 totals 15 residues. V shed 1 base and J shed 5 bases, with 10 bases lying between them. This CDR3 reads CASSLRQGNNSPLHF. DNA for the CDR3: TGTGCCAGCAGCTTGCGTCAGGGAAATAATTCACCCCTCCACTTT. The full variable domain, in which reference TRBV5-4 and TRBJ1-6 provide the parts outside the CDR3, is ETGVTQSPTHLIKTRGQQVTLRCSSQSGHNTVSWYQQALGQGPQFIFQYYREEENGRGNFPPRFSGLQFPNYSSELNVNALELDDSALYLCASSLRQGNNSPLHFGNGTRLTVT.

This clone was counted a few times. The chain employs TRBV18 and TRBJ1-3; unclear D gene. CDR3 size: 13 residues. V lost 0 bases to trimming and J lost 0 bases, with 0 bases between them. CDR1 is KGHSH, CDR2 LQKENI, per germline. CDR3 DNA sequence: TGTGCCAGCTCACCACCCTCTGGAAACACCATATATTTT. Translation gives CASSPPSGNTIYF.

The V and J genes are TRBV2 and TRBJ2-3; possibly TRBD2 for D (5 bases). Trimming cost V 2 bases and J 0 bases, with 9 bases left between them. The length of the CDR3 is 15 residues. Germline V CDR1 and CDR2: SNHLY, FYNNEI. The CDR3 nucleotides read TGTGCCAGCAGTGAATTGGACTCTAGCACAGATACGCAGTATTTT. Protein sequence: CASSELDSSTDTQYF.

V and J are TRBV6-5 and TRBJ1-5, with 7 bases fitting TRBD1. Germline CDR1 and CDR2: MNHEY and SVGAGI. The V segment lost 7 bases and the J segment 7 bases; nucleotides outside the gene matches: 10. The CDR3 runs 14 residues. CDR3 DNA: TGTGCCAGCAATACCGACAGGGACATCCAGCCCCAGCATTTT. Its translation: CASNTDRDIQPQHF.

The rearrangement links TRBV7-2 to TRBJ2-5, with 12 bases identical to TRBD2. The CDR3 is 17 residues long. The germline V gene has CDR1 SGHTA and CDR2 FQGNSA. The J segment lost 5 bases and the V segment lost 1 base, leaving 8 bases of the junction unmatched. The CDR3 DNA reads as TGTGCCAGCAGCTTAGGGCTAGCGGGGGGGCCGGGGGAGACCCAGTACTTC. Translated, it gives CASSLGLAGGPGETQYF.

This clone occurred once. The rearrangement uses TRBV7-2 and TRBJ2-7, with D unresolved. V dropped 3 bases and J dropped 3 bases, with 12 bases sitting between them. The CDR3 spans 14 residues. CDR1 is SGHTA and CDR2 is FQGNSA in the germline V gene. DNA of the CDR3: TGTGCCAGCAGCTTTTCGACGGACCACTACGAGCAGTACTTC. Amino acid sequence: CASSFSTDHYEQYF.